Each of the 6 T cell receptor beta chains below was sequenced from the same sample in a study of blood T cells in healthy people across ages. Using a J-beta primer mix together with a sample-barcoded 5' primer, a second PCR was run for roughly 7 to 11 cycles. TCRdb re-called the 5' RACE reads through MiXCR, storing one row per CDR3 protein. The top ten clones hold 23% of a sample with approximately 2,000,000 distinct CDR3 sequences, about two fifths of them seen once. Input material: blood. These receptors originate from a human donor in good health.

The chain is built from TRBV7-2 and TRBJ2-7; D not resolved. The J call may be faulty, since TRBJ2-5 better matches the DNA end. This CDR3 has 14 residues. Germline loops: CDR1 SGHTA, CDR2 FQGNSA. The CDR3 nucleotides are TGTGCCAGCAGCTTATCCCCAGCCGGAGAGACCCAGTACTTC. It specifies CASSLSPAGETQYF.

This clonotype was counted a few times. The gene calls are TRBV28 and TRBJ1-1; no clear D gene. The V end lost 2 bases, the J end lost 0 bases, and 7 bases lay between the germline ends. Germline CDR1 reads MDHEN; CDR2 reads SYDVKM. This CDR3 spans 14 amino acids. CDR3 in amino acids: CASSLQAVNTEAFF. The CDR3 bases are TGTGCCAGCAGTTTACAAGCAGTGAACACTGAAGCTTTCTTT.

CDR3 coding DNA: TGCAGCGTAGCCGGGGGTGTTCAAGAGACCCAGTACTTC. It encodes CSVAGGVQETQYF. The chain links TRBV29-1 to TRBJ2-5; the D gene is possibly TRBD2 (6 bases). CDR3 size: 13 residues. Germline CDR1 is SQVTM and CDR2 is ANQGSEA. Trimming took 6 bases from V and 2 from J, leaving 13 bases between them.

Turning to this clonotype: A much larger clone lies a single base off, so this may be a read error. The gene calls are TRBV5-1 and TRBJ1-2, with a possible D match to TRBD1 (6 bases). The CDR3 extends over 15 amino acids. Trimming cost V 0 bases and J 9 bases, with 18 bases left between them. Looked up from germline, CDR1 is SGHRS and CDR2 is YFSETQ. CDR3 in amino acids: CASSLAGVGGDSYTF. The CDR3 coding sequence is TGCGCCAGCAGCTTGGCCGGCGTCGGGGGCGATAGCTACACCTTC.

A few counts support this clonotype. The chain is built from TRBV4-3 and TRBJ2-3; 10 nucleotides line up with TRBD2. Trimming cost V 5 bases and J 2 bases; bases outside gene matches: 7. The CDR3 extends over 16 amino acids. Germline CDR1 and CDR2: LGHNA and YSLEER. CDR3 in amino acids: CASSYGLAADTDTQYF. DNA of the CDR3: TGCGCCAGCAGCTATGGACTAGCGGCCGACACAGATACGCAGTATTTT.

This clonotype showed up just a few times. This rearrangement joins TRBV19 to TRBJ2-4; maybe TRBD1 (6 bases). The V gene's germline CDR1 is LNHDA and CDR2 SQIVND (reference sequence). This CDR3 contains 11 residues. Between the trimmed V and J ends, which lost 9 bases and 12 bases, there was a span of 15 bases. Here the CDR3 DNA reads TGTGCCAGCGAACGCGGACAGCATCAGTACTTC. It is translated as CASERGQHQYF.